A single sample is the source of the 11 T cell receptor beta chains below, sequenced in a study of blood T cell repertoires in COVID-19. Clones were read by immunoSEQ multiplex PCR, and TCRdb kept only the in-frame ones, dropping some. Of around 350,000 clones listed, 70% to 90% were seen once; the top ten hold 3%. Sequenced: peripheral blood. These TCRs come from a human donor in a cohort sampled during active COVID-19.

V gene TRBV7-9 combines with J gene TRBJ1-2; 10 bases are a match to TRBD1. CDR3 length equals 14 residues. V gave up 3 bases and J gave up 3 bases; unmatched junction bases: 1. Per the germline V gene, CDR1 is SEHNR and CDR2 is FQNEAQ (reference sequence). The CDR3: CASSFGTGDYGYTF. The CDR3 nucleotides read TGTGCCAGCAGCTTTGGGACAGGGGACTATGGCTACACCTTC.

This chain links TRBV29-1 with TRBJ1-2; D uncertain. Looked up from germline, CDR1 is SQVTM and CDR2 is ANQGSEA. The CDR3 consists of 13 residues. The V end lost 7 bases, the J end lost 3 bases, and 15 bases lay between the germline ends. CDR3 in DNA: TGCAGCGCCCCCCCCCTGGCGGACTATGGCTACACCTTC. Amino acid sequence: CSAPPLADYGYTF.

The chain links TRBV5-6 to TRBJ1-1; 8 nucleotides agree with TRBD1. The CDR3 loop spans 14 amino acids. The J segment lost 1 base and the V segment lost 4 bases, leaving 3 bases of the junction unmatched. CDR1 SGHDT and CDR2 YYEEEE come from the germline V gene. The CDR3 DNA reads TGTGCCAGCAGCCGGGACAGGCCGAACACTGAAGCTTTCTTT. This sequence encodes CASSRDRPNTEAFF. The full variable domain, with the rest looked up from reference TRBV5-6 and TRBJ1-1, is DAGVTQSPTHLIKTRGQQVTLRCSPKSGHDTVSWYQQALGQGPQFIFQYYEEEERQRGNFPDRFSGHQFPNYSSELNVNALLLGDSALYLCASSRDRPNTEAFFGQGTRLTVV.

In its sample, this clone was seen a few times. The V gene is TRBV10-3, the J gene TRBJ1-1; tentative D call: TRBD1 (5 bases). The ends were cut back, 6 bases at V and 3 bases at J, with 14 bases in the middle. CDR1 and CDR2 from the germline V gene are ENHRY and SYGVKD. This CDR3 has 14 residues. The CDR3 nucleotides read TGTGCCATCAGCGCAGGGCTTAGGGACACTGAAGCTTTCTTT. Protein product: CAISAGLRDTEAFF.

Comment on this clone: At the DNA level, this CDR3 is encoded by other sequences in the same sample as well. The chain couples TRBV3-1 (or the pseudogene TRBV3-2) to TRBJ1-2; 9 positions match TRBD1. CDR1 and CDR2 (germline): LGHDT, YNNKEL (reference sequence). Losses at the gene ends were 4 bases for V and 3 bases for J; bases not matched to a gene: 3. This CDR3 is 14 amino acids long. DNA for the CDR3: TGTGCCAGCAGCCCACAGGGGGCTTACTATGGCTACACCTTC. This codes for CASSPQGAYYGYTF.

The rearrangement links TRBV6-5 to TRBJ1-3, with 7 bases aligning to TRBD1. CDR3 length: 15 residues. CDR1 and CDR2 from the germline V gene are MNHEY and SVGAGI. The junction had 8 bases not matched to a gene; V was cut back by 9 bases and J by 0 bases. CDR3 nucleotides: TGTGCCAGTCGGACAGGCCTGCTCTCTGGAAACACCATATATTTT. Protein sequence: CASRTGLLSGNTIYF.

This chain links TRBV19 with TRBJ1-2; D gene uncertain. The V end was cut by 8 bases, the J end by 5 bases, with 15 bases between. The length of the CDR3 is 13 residues. In germline, CDR1 is LNHDA, CDR2 SQIVND (reference sequence). The CDR3 DNA sequence: TGTGCCAGTGGTTCTCAGTGGAGGTATGGCTACACCTTC. Translated, it gives CASGSQWRYGYTF.

This rearrangement joins TRBV4-2 to TRBJ2-5; D unclear. The CDR3 consists of 12 residues. V was clipped by 2 bases and J by 4 bases, with 5 bases between them. Germline lookup yields CDR1 LGHNA and CDR2 YNFKEQ. In DNA form, the CDR3 reads TGTGCCAGCAGCCAACTCGGAGAGACCCAGTACTTC. Amino acid sequence: CASSQLGETQYF.

V is TRBV27 and J is TRBJ1-2, with 8 bases matching TRBD1. The trim removed 2 bases at V and 8 bases at J, leaving 7 bases unmatched. Germline CDR1 is MNHEY and CDR2 is SMNVEV (reference sequence). The CDR3 consists of 14 residues. As DNA, the CDR3 is TGTGCCAGCAGTTTAACAGGGGGGACTCTGGGCTACACCTTC. Translation: CASSLTGGTLGYTF.

This clone was counted a single time. V gene TRBV4-2 combines with J gene TRBJ2-4, with 10 bases identical to TRBD1. This CDR3 region has 21 residues. With 0 bases clipped from V and 0 bases from J, the junction kept 14 bases outside the gene matches. Germline V gene lookup returns CDR1 LGHNA and CDR2 YNFKEQ. CDR3 loop: CASSQDSGTGVSRAAKNIQYF. The CDR3 bases are TGTGCCAGCAGCCAAGATAGTGGGACAGGGGTCTCCCGAGCAGCCAAAAACATTCAGTACTTC.

The V and J genes are TRBV3-1 (or the pseudogene TRBV3-2) and TRBJ2-1, with a tentative D call TRBD2 (7 bases). Trimming cost V 4 bases and J 5 bases, with 18 bases left between them. Germline-derived CDR1 and CDR2 are LGHDT and YNNKEL (reference sequence). The CDR3 extends over 16 amino acids. The CDR3 loop is CASSRGGVGLNNEQFF. The CDR3 nucleotides are TGTGCCAGCAGCCGAGGGGGGGTAGGACTTAACAATGAGCAGTTCTTC.